Shown below are 6 T cell receptor beta chains from a single sample sequenced in a study of early stage breast cancer tumors (dated by TCRdb to about 2017). Preparation of the library involved the immunoSEQ multiplex PCR assay. As stored in TCRdb, this immuneACCESS dataset retains in-frame rearrangements with V and J assigned. A fraction of the clones does not appear; measured against another copy, unresolved V genes explain less than half of the discrepancy, and the remainder lacks a known reason. Here the sample has about 51,000 clones; around 80% occur a single time. The top ten clones comprise 3.4% of the sample. Source material: blood. The receptor source for this set is a middle-aged person with breast cancer.

V and J are TRBV10-3 and TRBJ2-1, with TRBD2 identical over 11 bases. The CDR3 totals 17 residues. Germline CDR1 reads ENHRY; CDR2 reads SYGVKD. V lost 6 bases and J lost 0; bases outside the gene matches: 7. The CDR3 loop is CAISNGLAGPSYNEQFF. The CDR3 DNA reads as TGTGCCATCAGCAATGGACTAGCGGGCCCCTCCTACAATGAGCAGTTCTTC.

The rearrangement joins TRBV6-5 to TRBJ1-1; D is uncertain. In germline, CDR1 is MNHEY, CDR2 SVGAGI. The ends were cut back, 0 bases at V and 3 bases at J, with 5 bases in the middle. The CDR3 loop spans 13 amino acids. The CDR3 DNA sequence: TGTGCCAGCAGTTACTCGCGGGACACTGAAGCTTTCTTT. As protein: CASSYSRDTEAFF.

The chain recombines TRBV6-6 with TRBJ1-6; 8 nucleotides line up with TRBD1. V lost 6 bases, J lost 8 bases, and 9 bases stayed unmatched. There are 15 residues in the CDR3. The germline V gene has CDR1 MNHNY and CDR2 SVGAGI (reference sequence). The CDR3 DNA sequence: TGTGCCAGCAGGACCGGACAGGGAGCCGATTCACCCCTCCACTTT. This translates into CASRTGQGADSPLHF.

About this clone: Sequence at one end of the junction differs from germline and may be a read error. Written as DNA, the CDR3 is TGTGCTAGCAGACCGGGACTATCCAGCACAGATACGCAGTATTTT. Its translation: CASRPGLSSTDTQYF. This chain uses TRBV7-7 with TRBJ2-3; 7 bases agree with TRBD2. The length of the CDR3 is 15 residues. Germline lookup yields CDR1 SSHAT and CDR2 FNYEAQ (reference sequence).

The genes are TRBV15 and TRBJ1-1; D is possibly TRBD1 (5 bases). V was clipped by 1 base and J by 4 bases, with 10 bases between them. CDR1 LNHNV and CDR2 YYDKDF come from the germline V gene (reference sequence). The CDR3 totals 14 residues. CDR3 sequence (DNA): TGTGCCACCAGCAGAGCCGGGGGAGGCACTGAAGCTTTCTTT. Its protein is CATSRAGGGTEAFF.

This sequence joins TRBV2 and TRBJ2-3; D is uncertain. Per germline, CDR1 SNHLY and CDR2 FYNNEI. The CDR3 totals 14 residues. The V end was cut by 5 bases, the J end by 1 base, with 10 bases between. The CDR3 reads CASSYMVGTDTQYF. Here the CDR3 DNA reads TGTGCCAGCAGTTACATGGTAGGCACAGATACGCAGTATTTT.